Below, 15 T cell receptor beta chains from the same sample are listed, as sequenced in a study of shared clonotypes between healthy human individuals. Using immunoSEQ multiplex PCR, the repertoire was profiled, and TCRdb retains in-frame clones only, with some absent. The sample contains 740,000 or so clones, about three quarters of which appear only once. Sequencing was done on a sample of memory CD4+ T cells sorted from blood. Specified subset: CD45RA-negative fraction. The source is a woman younger than 45 in good health.

The chain combines TRBV30 with TRBJ1-3; D uncertain. This CDR3 region has 12 residues. V lost 4 bases, J lost 2 bases, and 6 bases lay in between. CDR1 and CDR2 from the germline V gene are GTSNPN and SVGIG (reference sequence). The DNA of the CDR3 is TGTGCCTGGACTTGGGCTGGAAACACCATATATTTT. Encoded protein: CAWTWAGNTIYF. The variable domain in full, completed from reference TRBV30 and TRBJ1-3, reads SQTIHQWPATLVQPVGSPLSLECTVEGTSNPNLYWYRQAAGRGLQLLFYSVGIGQISSEVPQNLSASRPQDRQFILSSKKLLLSDSGFYLCAWTWAGNTIYFGEGSWLTVV.

CDR3 in DNA: TGTGCCAGCAGCGCCGGACTAGCGGGGCACAATGAGCAGTTCTTC. Its protein product is CASSAGLAGHNEQFF. The genes are TRBV7-9 and TRBJ2-1; 12 bases line up with TRBD2. Germline lookup yields CDR1 SEHNR and CDR2 FQNEAQ (reference sequence). There are 15 residues in the CDR3. Losses at the gene ends were 5 bases for V and 5 bases for J; bases not matched to a gene: 4.

This sequence joins TRBV6-5 and TRBJ2-1, with a weak D call TRBD1 (7 bases). The CDR3 spans 15 residues. From germline, CDR1 is MNHEY and CDR2 SVGAGI. Deletions cut 3 bases from V and 2 bases from J, with 11 bases between. The CDR3: CASSYGGTAYNEQFF. DNA for the CDR3: TGTGCCAGCAGTTATGGCGGGACAGCCTACAATGAGCAGTTCTTC.

The chain employs TRBV19 and TRBJ2-1; 10 bases are a match to TRBD1. CDR3 length: 17 amino acids. The germline gives CDR1 LNHDA, CDR2 SQIVND (reference sequence). J lost 3 bases, V lost 3 bases, and 8 bases had no gene match. The CDR3 DNA sequence: TGTGCCAGTAGTATTCGTACCGGGACAGGGGACTACAATGAGCAGTTCTTC. Residues: CASSIRTGTGDYNEQFF.

The chain has TRBV2 and TRBJ2-5; D unclear. CDR1 and CDR2 (germline): SNHLY, FYNNEI. Trimming shortened V by 6 bases and J by 5 bases, and 7 bases separated the two germline ends. This CDR3 is built from 11 residues. CDR3 sequence reads: CASSEQETQYF. The CDR3 nucleotides read TGTGCCAGCAGCGAACAGGAGACCCAGTACTTC.

This clone was found many times. The same CDR3 arises from other DNA sequences in this sample as well. The rearrangement links TRBV27 to TRBJ1-5; 7 positions agree with TRBD1. The length of the CDR3 is 16 residues. Looked up from germline, CDR1 is MNHEY and CDR2 is SMNVEV (reference sequence). Trimming at V came to 6 bases and at J to 2 bases, leaving 10 bases not matched to a gene. The CDR3 spells CASRPGQGGRNQPQHF. CDR3 coding DNA: TGTGCCAGCAGGCCCGGGCAGGGGGGTCGCAATCAGCCCCAGCATTTT.

The chain links TRBV6-6 to TRBJ2-7; TRBD2 matches at 8 bases. The V gene end was trimmed by 4 bases and the J gene end by 5 bases; junction bases not matched to a gene: 4. The CDR3 loop spans 13 amino acids. Germline CDR1 is MNHNY and CDR2 is SVGAGI (reference sequence). Here the CDR3 DNA reads TGTGCCAGCAGTTCTTATAGCGGGAACGAGCAGTACTTC. It is translated as CASSSYSGNEQYF.

V is TRBV19 and J is TRBJ2-3; 11 bases match TRBD1. CDR1 is LNHDA and CDR2 is SQIVND in the germline V gene (reference sequence). V lost 5 bases and J lost 6; bases outside the gene matches: 7. This CDR3 is built from 15 residues. CDR3 nucleotides: TGTGCCAGTAGTCGAGGACAGGGGGCGAGGGATACGCAGTATTTT. It is translated as CASSRGQGARDTQYF.

The V gene is TRBV11-1, the J gene TRBJ2-1, with 7 bases aligning to TRBD2. Per germline, CDR1 SGHAT and CDR2 FQDESV (reference sequence). The CDR3 totals 13 residues. With 3 bases clipped from V and 6 bases from J, the junction kept 2 bases outside the gene matches. Here the CDR3 DNA reads TGTGCCAGCAGCTTGGCTAGCGGCAATGAGCAGTTCTTC. It yields the protein CASSLASGNEQFF.

The V call is TRBV7-8, the J call TRBJ1-5; no firm D call. Trimming pared 2 bases from V and 7 bases from J, leaving 15 bases between. Germline lookup yields CDR1 SGHVS and CDR2 FQNEAQ. The CDR3 spans 15 residues. The CDR3 nucleotides read TGTGCCAGCAGCTTAAGCAGGATATACGGACAGCCCCAGCATTTT. This encodes CASSLSRIYGQPQHF.

V is TRBV7-8 and J is TRBJ1-5; no clear D. The CDR3 spans 14 residues. The germline CDR1 and CDR2 sequences are SGHVS and FQNEAQ. The V and J ends lost 6 bases and 0 bases respectively, with 9 bases between them. CDR3 bases: TGTGCCAGCAGAGGACGGGATAGCAATCAGCCCCAGCATTTT. It yields the protein CASRGRDSNQPQHF.

V is TRBV7-9 and J is TRBJ2-2, with no clear D. Between the trimmed V and J ends, which lost 2 bases and 0 bases, there was a span of 7 bases. Germline values: CDR1 SEHNR, CDR2 FQNEAQ (reference sequence). This CDR3 spans 15 amino acids. CDR3 coding DNA: TGTGCCAGCAGCTTAAGCCAGGCGAACACCGGGGAGCTGTTTTTT. Its protein product is CASSLSQANTGELFF.

The chain couples TRBV5-1 to TRBJ2-2; 13 bases are a match to TRBD2. Unmatched junction bases numbered 7, after V lost 1 base and J lost 4 bases. Per germline, CDR1 SGHRS and CDR2 YFSETQ. The CDR3 length is 18 residues. The CDR3 protein is CASSLTSGRALPTGELFF. CDR3 nucleotide sequence: TGCGCCAGCAGCTTGACTAGCGGGAGGGCCCTTCCCACCGGGGAGCTGTTTTTT.

CDR3 region: CASRQEGQGIEKLFF. The CDR3 DNA is TGTGCCAGCAGGCAAGAGGGACAGGGAATTGAAAAACTGTTTTTT. The V call is TRBV6-1, the J call TRBJ1-4; TRBD1 aligns across 9 bases. The J segment lost 7 bases and the V segment lost 6 bases, leaving 9 bases of the junction unmatched. This CDR3 has 15 amino acids. CDR1 and CDR2 (germline): MNHNS, SASEGT.

The gene calls are TRBV27 and TRBJ2-7; TRBD1 is a possible D gene (5 bases). Per germline, CDR1 MNHEY and CDR2 SMNVEV (reference sequence). The V end lost 5 bases, the J end lost 5 bases, and 13 bases lay between the germline ends. This CDR3 comprises 13 residues. CDR3 residues: CASSPQGSHEQYF. As DNA, the CDR3 is TGTGCCAGCAGTCCCCAGGGAAGCCACGAGCAGTACTTC.